Here is one TCR beta chain with its context. These data are taken from a study of Ad26.COV2.S vaccination and SARS-CoV-2 variants. After removal of 0 bases from V and 6 bases from J, the junction contained 7 bases not matched to a gene. This CDR3 has 16 residues. The V gene's germline CDR1 is SGHDN and CDR2 FVKESK. The method was immunoSEQ multiplex PCR; TCRdb's version includes in-frame clones alone and lacks a portion of them. This table holds roughly 700,000 clones, around 92% found once. Treatment noted: around 19 received Ad26.COV2.S at low or high dose, single or two shots; about 5 received placebo; per-sample allocation not given. The samples were gathered on day 63 after the first injection of vaccine or placebo.

The source material was peripheral blood, sampled in a trial of Ad26.COV2.S vaccine versus placebo. This TCR was recovered from a person between 18 and 60 years old who received the Ad26.COV2.S COVID-19 vaccine or a placebo. The rearrangement joins TRBV14 to TRBJ2-1, with TRBD1 matching 8 bases. CDR3 nucleotides: TGTGCCAGCAGCCAAGAACCCTACGGACAGGGCAATGAGCAGTTCTTC. Protein product: CASSQEPYGQGNEQFF.